This TCR beta chain was observed in a study of T cells in localized non-small cell lung cancer. CDR3 length: 16 residues. Losses at the gene ends were 5 bases for V and 1 base for J; bases not matched to a gene: 9. CDR1 and CDR2 from the germline V gene are SGDLS and YYNGEE. Sequencing was performed with immunoSEQ multiplex PCR; in TCRdb, only in-frame clones are kept and a portion is missing. This table holds 35,000 or so clones, over 75% found once. The input for sequencing was peripheral blood, taken before any cancer treatment. V is TRBV9 and J is TRBJ1-1; 9 bases fit TRBD1. The origin of this receptor is a woman aged 40 to 75 with stage I lung adenocarcinoma. This chain's CDR3 is CASRAGTGLSNTEAFF. The DNA for the CDR3 is TGTGCCAGCAGGGCCGGGACAGGGTTGTCGAACACTGAAGCTTTCTTT.